This entry lists 18 T cell receptor beta chains sequenced from one sample in a study of T cell responses to AZD1222 COVID-19 vaccine. The protocol was immunoSEQ multiplex PCR, while the TCRdb copy is restricted to in-frame clones and leaves out a portion. The sample carries 60,000 to 90,000 clones, about three quarters recorded once. The sequenced sample was peripheral blood, obtained 28 days after the second dose of the MenACWY control vaccine. Source of these receptors: an adult who received the MenACWY meningococcal vaccine as a control.

V is TRBV4-2 and J is TRBJ2-1; 8 bases align to TRBD2. This CDR3 spans 15 amino acids. CDR1 LGHNA and CDR2 YNFKEQ come from the germline V gene. J was trimmed by 10 bases and V by 5 bases; bases with no gene match: 13. In DNA form, the CDR3 reads TGTGCCAGCAGCACACTCGGGGTAGCGGGGCCAGAGCAGTTCTTC. Residues: CASSTLGVAGPEQFF.

The CDR3 here is CAWSGGQGTEAFF. The CDR3, as DNA: TGTGCCTGGAGTGGCGGACAGGGCACTGAAGCTTTCTTT. This chain uses TRBV30 with TRBJ1-1; 8 bases are a match to TRBD1. J gave up 4 bases and V 1 base, and 2 bases lay outside the gene matches. Germline assignment: CDR1 GTSNPN and CDR2 SVGIG (reference sequence). This CDR3 spans 13 amino acids.

V and J are TRBV5-5 and TRBJ1-2, with unresolved D. Germline V lookup: CDR1 SGHKS, CDR2 YYEKEE (reference sequence). The CDR3 runs 13 residues. V was pared by 0 bases and J by 5 bases, with 8 bases between. CDR3 nucleotide sequence: TGTGCCAGCAGCTTGGCCACGGAGTATGGCTACACCTTC. Translated: CASSLATEYGYTF.

V is TRBV19 and J is TRBJ2-1; tentatively, D is TRBD1 or TRBD2 (6 bases each). This CDR3 has 15 amino acids. Germline lookup yields CDR1 LNHDA and CDR2 SQIVND (reference sequence). Between the trimmed V and J ends, which lost 3 bases and 7 bases, there was a span of 16 bases. The CDR3 sequence: CASSIPGALRNEQFF. The CDR3 coding sequence is TGTGCCAGTAGTATTCCGGGGGCTCTGAGAAATGAGCAGTTCTTC.

J is TRBJ1-4 and V is TRBV18, with D perhaps matching TRBD1 (6 bases). The germline V gene has CDR1 KGHSH and CDR2 LQKENI. The CDR3 runs to 18 residues. Deletions cut 9 bases from V and 7 bases from J, with 30 bases between. This CDR3 is CARCSRQVGDPWGEKLFF. The CDR3 region has the DNA TGTGCCAGATGCTCTCGACAGGTCGGGGACCCCTGGGGTGAAAAACTGTTTTTT.

This chain uses TRBV29-1 with TRBJ2-5; no clear D. This CDR3 region has 14 residues. CDR1 and CDR2 (germline): SQVTM, ANQGSEA. The V end was cut by 3 bases, the J end by 5 bases, with 16 bases between. CDR3 nucleotide sequence: TGCAGCGTTGATATGGGTTGGCCAAGCGAGACCCAGTACTTC. It specifies CSVDMGWPSETQYF. Using reference TRBV29-1 and TRBJ2-5 for the parts outside the CDR3, the full variable domain is SAVISQKPSRDICQRGTSLTIQCQVDSQVTMMFWYRQQPGQSLTLIATANQGSEATYESGFVIDKFPISRPNLTFSTLTVSNMSPEDSSIYLCSVDMGWPSETQYFGPGTRLLVL.

The chain joins TRBV3-1 (or the pseudogene TRBV3-2) to TRBJ1-2; tentative D call: TRBD1 (5 bases). The germline V gene encodes CDR1 LGHDT and CDR2 YNNKEL (reference sequence). This CDR3 region has 13 residues. Trimming removed 6 bases from V and 11 bases from J, with 19 bases in between. The CDR3 loop reads CASSSSRGSGYTF. The CDR3 nucleotides are TGTGCCAGCAGTTCTTCTAGGGGCAGCGGATACACCTTC.

The V gene is TRBV29-1, the J gene TRBJ2-7, with 7 bases matching TRBD1. CDR3 length equals 13 residues. Trimming removed 6 bases from V and 2 bases from J; junction bases left unmatched: 7. CDR1 is SQVTM, CDR2 ANQGSEA, per germline. The CDR3 DNA follows: TGCAGCGTGGAACTGACAGGGACCTACGAGCAGTACTTC. Encoded protein: CSVELTGTYEQYF.

This clone was observed once. The CDR3 reads CASSQLRASRGAKNIQYF. The CDR3, as DNA: TGTGCCAGCAGCCAACTTCGGGCGTCGCGGGGCGCCAAAAACATTCAGTACTTC. The chain has TRBV3-1 (or the pseudogene TRBV3-2) and TRBJ2-4, with D perhaps TRBD2 (6 bases). Per the germline V gene, CDR1 is LGHDT and CDR2 is YNNKEL (reference sequence). Trimming cost V 2 bases and J 1 base, with 18 bases left between them. The length of the CDR3 is 18 residues.

The chain has TRBV19 and TRBJ1-5; D might be TRBD1 (6 bases). The CDR3 runs to 12 residues. V was trimmed by 7 bases and J by 4 bases, leaving 8 bases between them. The V gene's germline CDR1 is LNHDA and CDR2 SQIVND (reference sequence). CDR3 sequence: CASKGGNQPQHF. The CDR3 region has the DNA TGTGCCAGTAAAGGGGGGAATCAGCCCCAGCATTTT.

The J gene is TRBJ1-5, the V gene TRBV2, with D unclear. V was cut by 1 base and J by 6 bases, with 10 bases left in between. The V gene's germline CDR1 is SNHLY and CDR2 FYNNEI. This CDR3 spans 14 amino acids. Here the CDR3 reads CASSEGGLAQPQHF. The CDR3, as DNA: TGTGCCAGCAGTGAAGGGGGTTTGGCTCAGCCCCAGCATTTT.

This clone was seen more than once but under ten times. The chain has TRBV5-8 and TRBJ2-1; TRBD1 aligns across 11 bases. The CDR3 has 15 residues. J was trimmed by 4 bases and V by 3 bases; bases with no gene match: 3. Per the germline V gene, CDR1 is SGHTS and CDR2 is YDEGEE. The CDR3 sequence is CASSYGQGAYNEQFF. The CDR3 nucleotides read TGTGCCAGCAGCTACGGACAGGGGGCATACAATGAGCAGTTCTTC.

The rearrangement uses TRBV9 and TRBJ2-3, with D uncertain. In germline, CDR1 is SGDLS, CDR2 YYNGEE. The V gene lost 3 bases and the J gene lost 2 bases, with 7 bases spanning the gap. The CDR3 covers 13 residues. CDR3 region: CASSGGPTDTQYF. The CDR3 region has the DNA TGTGCCAGCAGCGGGGGTCCCACAGATACGCAGTATTTT. The full variable domain, its missing parts supplied by reference TRBV9 and TRBJ2-3, is DSGVTQTPKHLITATGQRVTLRCSPRSGDLSVYWYQQSLDQGLQFLIQYYNGEERAKGNILERFSAQQFPDLHSELNLSSLELGDSALYFCASSGGPTDTQYFGPGTRLTVL.

This clone was detected once. The rearrangement uses TRBV10-1 and TRBJ1-1; weak D call: TRBD1 (6 bases). V gave up 6 bases and J gave up 3 bases, with 17 bases separating them. CDR3 length: 15 residues. Germline CDR1 is WNHNN and CDR2 is SYGVQD (reference sequence). In nucleotides, the CDR3 is TGCGCCAGCAGGCCGAGGGGGTATTCGCACACTGAAGCTTTCTTT. Translated, it gives CASRPRGYSHTEAFF.

This chain joins TRBV6-5 and TRBJ1-2; 7 bases map to TRBD1. Germline V gene lookup returns CDR1 MNHEY and CDR2 SVGAGI. Trimming removed 5 bases from V and 4 bases from J; junction bases left unmatched: 7. The CDR3 runs 14 residues. The CDR3 region is CASSPPGQTYGYTF. DNA of the CDR3: TGTGCCAGCAGTCCTCCGGGACAGACCTATGGCTACACCTTC.

The CDR3 DNA reads TGCGCCAGCAGCCTAGCGGGAAGGAGGAACACCGGGGAGCTGTTTTTT. It translates to CASSLAGRRNTGELFF. V gene TRBV5-1 combines with J gene TRBJ2-2, with 9 bases that match TRBD2. Looked up from germline, CDR1 is SGHRS and CDR2 is YFSETQ. There are 16 residues in the CDR3. V shed 4 bases and J 1 base; nucleotides not matched to a gene: 5.

This sequence joins TRBV9 and TRBJ2-5; D not resolved. The CDR3 totals 13 residues. Trimming pared 3 bases from V and 5 bases from J, leaving 11 bases between. Germline-derived CDR1 and CDR2 are SGDLS and YYNGEE. The CDR3 protein is CASSGFPGETQYF. Here the CDR3 DNA reads TGTGCCAGCAGCGGTTTCCCCGGGGAGACCCAGTACTTC. Full variable domain (remainder filled in from reference TRBV9 and TRBJ2-5): DSGVTQTPKHLITATGQRVTLRCSPRSGDLSVYWYQQSLDQGLQFLIQYYNGEERAKGNILERFSAQQFPDLHSELNLSSLELGDSALYFCASSGFPGETQYFGPGTRLLVL.

This rearrangement joins TRBV6-4 to TRBJ2-1, with 9 bases fitting TRBD2. The CDR3 extends over 15 amino acids. Germline assignment: CDR1 MRHNA and CDR2 SNTAGT. The V gene end was trimmed by 0 bases and the J gene end by 6 bases; junction bases not matched to a gene: 3. CDR3 loop: CASSDSAGGPNEQFF. CDR3 DNA sequence: TGTGCCAGCAGTGACTCGGCGGGGGGGCCCAATGAGCAGTTCTTC.